This T cell receptor (beta chain) appears in the sequencing data of a study of blood T cell repertoires in COVID-19. This CDR3 has 12 amino acids. Trimming cost V 2 bases and J 6 bases, with 5 bases left between them. Germline V gene sequence: CDR1 MNHEY, CDR2 SVGEGT. Measured with immunoSEQ multiplex PCR; TCRdb has only the in-frame clones, and not every one. The sample holds under 95,000 clones; 75% to 90% are singletons and the top ten take 30% to 35%. This TCR was sampled from a woman older than 75 with active or convalescent COVID-19. This chain connects TRBV6-2 or TRBV6-3 to TRBJ2-1, with a weak D call TRBD1 (5 bases). Sequenced sample: peripheral blood. CDR3 nucleotide sequence: TGTGCCAGCAGTTACAGGGGCAATGAGCAGTTCTTC. It codes for CASSYRGNEQFF.